Presented here are 14 T cell receptor beta chains from one specimen sequenced in a study of CD8 T cells in Susac syndrome. With random hexamers, reverse transcription was performed on about 0.5 to 1 ug of RNA. TCRdb used MiXCR to reprocess the immunoSEQ multiplex PCR reads, holding one entry per CDR3 protein. The data show roughly 180,000 distinct CDR3 sequences, 85% to 95% seen once. Specimen: CD4+ T cells from PBMCs. These receptors came from a human donor with Susac syndrome.

V gene TRBV5-6 combines with J gene TRBJ1-2; the D is unclear. The CDR3 runs to 13 residues. Looked up from germline, CDR1 is SGHDT and CDR2 is YYEEEE. Trimming took off 0 bases at V and 6 bases at J, with 9 bases between the two ends. The CDR3 loop is CASSLVGGNGYTF. The CDR3 DNA sequence: TGTGCCAGCAGCTTGGTTGGAGGGAATGGCTACACCTTC. The full variable domain, completed using reference TRBV5-6 and TRBJ1-2, is DAGVTQSPTHLIKTRGQQVTLRCSPKSGHDTVSWYQQALGQGPQFIFQYYEEEERQRGNFPDRFSGHQFPNYSSELNVNALLLGDSALYLCASSLVGGNGYTFGSGTRLTVV.

The chain joins TRBV28 to TRBJ1-4, with D possibly matching TRBD1 (6 bases). Germline loops: CDR1 MDHEN, CDR2 SYDVKM. The CDR3 extends over 16 amino acids. Trimming pared 2 bases from V and 7 bases from J, leaving 17 bases between. CDR3 sequence: CASSLIPVGAREKLFF. The CDR3 nucleotides read TGTGCCAGCAGTTTAATCCCGGTGGGGGCGCGTGAAAAACTGTTTTTT.

This chain connects TRBV30 to TRBJ1-5; weak D call: TRBD1 (5 bases). CDR3 length: 14 residues. CDR1 GTSNPN and CDR2 SVGIG come from the germline V gene (reference sequence). Trimming pared 3 bases from V and 3 bases from J, leaving 12 bases between. DNA of the CDR3: TGTGCCTGGAGCTCGGGACGGTCCAATCAGCCCCAGCATTTT. Translating gives CAWSSGRSNQPQHF.

The chain couples TRBV7-2 to TRBJ2-5; tentative D call: TRBD1 (5 bases). Germline assignment: CDR1 SGHTA and CDR2 FQGNSA. The CDR3 consists of 13 residues. The ends were cut back, 1 base at V and 4 bases at J, with 7 bases in the middle. CDR3 sequence reads: CASSLGGTETQYF. The CDR3 region has the DNA TGTGCCAGCAGCTTAGGGGGCACAGAGACCCAGTACTTC.

The chain combines TRBV7-8 with TRBJ2-3, with D maybe TRBD2 (5 bases). Trimming cost V 8 bases and J 4 bases, with 13 bases left between them. The CDR3 totals 13 residues. Germline CDR1 SGHVS, CDR2 FQNEAQ. The CDR3, as DNA: TGTGCCAGCGCGGGCTCCCGCGCAGATACGCAGTATTTT. It translates to CASAGSRADTQYF.

V usage is TRBV2 and J usage is TRBJ1-4; TRBD1 matches 8 bases. Per germline, CDR1 SNHLY and CDR2 FYNNEI. The trim removed 3 bases at V and 7 bases at J, leaving 7 bases unmatched. This CDR3 has 15 amino acids. The CDR3 DNA reads TGTGCCAGCAGTGAGGACAGGGAACGGAGTGAAAAACTGTTTTTT. This sequence encodes CASSEDRERSEKLFF.

The V gene is TRBV4-3, the J gene TRBJ1-1; possible D gene TRBD1, 5 bases. Germline assignment: CDR1 LGHNA and CDR2 YSLEER. V was pared by 2 bases and J by 4 bases, with 5 bases between. The CDR3 consists of 12 residues. DNA for the CDR3: TGCGCCAGCAGCCAACAGGGCACTGAAGCTTTCTTT. It is translated as CASSQQGTEAFF.

CDR3 bases: TGTGCCAGCAGCTTAGTGGACGAGAGCACAGATACGCAGTATTTT. Amino acids: CASSLVDESTDTQYF. The genes are TRBV7-9 and TRBJ2-3; D is uncertain. V lost 1 base and J 0 bases, leaving 8 bases between the germline ends. Germline V CDR1 and CDR2: SEHNR, FQNEAQ (reference sequence). There are 15 residues in the CDR3.

The sample holds one count of this clonotype. The V gene is TRBV28, the J gene TRBJ2-7, with D unclear. Trimming removed 9 bases from V and 6 bases from J, with 9 bases in between. The CDR3 contains 10 residues. Germline loops: CDR1 MDHEN, CDR2 SYDVKM. The DNA for the CDR3 is TGTGCCAGTCTCCTGTGCGAGCAGTACTTC. It specifies CASLLCEQYF.

V and J are TRBV7-2 and TRBJ2-1; 15 bases agree with TRBD2. This CDR3 is built from 13 residues. The germline V gene encodes CDR1 SGHTA and CDR2 FQGNSA. V was pared by 3 bases and J by 15 bases, with 3 bases of the junction left unmatched. The chain's CDR3 is CASSFGTSGRMFF. The CDR3 DNA reads TGTGCCAGCAGCTTCGGGACTAGCGGGAGGATGTTCTTC.

The chain recombines TRBV30 with TRBJ2-3; D remains ambiguous. The CDR3 length is 12 residues. Between the trimmed V and J ends, which lost 8 bases and 1 base, there was a span of 10 bases. Per germline, CDR1 GTSNPN and CDR2 SVGIG (reference sequence). DNA for the CDR3: TGTGCCACCGCCGAGGGCACAGATACGCAGTATTTT. The encoded protein is CATAEGTDTQYF.

The V and J genes are TRBV6-2 or TRBV6-3 and TRBJ2-1; D perhaps matches TRBD1 (6 bases). The CDR3 runs to 16 residues. Trimming left V 8 bases short and J 1 base short, with 18 bases between. CDR1 and CDR2 (germline): MNHEY, SVGEGT. The CDR3 DNA sequence: TGTGCCAGCCGCTACGGGGCAGGGGCTTCCTACAATGAGCAGTTCTTC. It encodes CASRYGAGASYNEQFF.

This chain uses TRBV7-2 with TRBJ2-1, with D possibly TRBD1 on 5 matching bases. CDR1 is SGHTA and CDR2 is FQGNSA in the germline V gene. This CDR3 contains 17 residues. Trimming pared 6 bases from V and 3 bases from J, leaving 21 bases between. The CDR3 loop reads CASSPFPRRGFYNEQFF. CDR3 in DNA: TGTGCCAGCAGTCCGTTCCCAAGAAGGGGCTTCTACAATGAGCAGTTCTTC. The full variable domain, its missing parts supplied by reference TRBV7-2 and TRBJ2-1, is GAGVSQSPSNKVTEKGKDVELRCDPISGHTALYWYRQSLGQGLEFLIYFQGNSAPDKSGLPSDRFSAERTGGSVSTLTIQRTQQEDSAVYLCASSPFPRRGFYNEQFFGPGTRLTVL.

The rearrangement links TRBV28 to TRBJ2-3; 10 positions match TRBD1. The CDR3 covers 20 residues. V shed 6 bases, J shed 1 base, and the junction held 19 bases outside the gene matches. Germline V gene sequence: CDR1 MDHEN, CDR2 SYDVKM. CDR3 coding DNA: TGTGCCAGCAGCAACCGGGACAGGGGACGATTGCGGGAGCGCACAGATACGCAGTATTTT. This sequence encodes CASSNRDRGRLRERTDTQYF.